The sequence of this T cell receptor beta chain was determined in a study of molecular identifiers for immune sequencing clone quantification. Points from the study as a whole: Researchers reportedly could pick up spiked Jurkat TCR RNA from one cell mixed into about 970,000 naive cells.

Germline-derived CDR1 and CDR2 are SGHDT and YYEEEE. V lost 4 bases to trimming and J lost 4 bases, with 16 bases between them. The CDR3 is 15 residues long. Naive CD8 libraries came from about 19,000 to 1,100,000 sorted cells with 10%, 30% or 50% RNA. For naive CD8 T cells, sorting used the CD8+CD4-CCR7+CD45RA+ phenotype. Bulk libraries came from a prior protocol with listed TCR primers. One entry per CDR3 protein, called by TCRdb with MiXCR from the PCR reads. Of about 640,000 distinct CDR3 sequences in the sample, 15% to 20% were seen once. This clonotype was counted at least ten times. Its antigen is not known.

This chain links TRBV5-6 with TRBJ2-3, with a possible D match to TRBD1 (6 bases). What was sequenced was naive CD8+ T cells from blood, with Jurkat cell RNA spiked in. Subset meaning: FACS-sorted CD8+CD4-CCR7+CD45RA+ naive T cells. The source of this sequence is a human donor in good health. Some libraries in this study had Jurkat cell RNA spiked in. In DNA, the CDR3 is TGTGCCAGCAGCCCGGTGCAGTGGGGGCCAGATACGCAGTATTTT. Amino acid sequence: CASSPVQWGPDTQYF.